The rows below give T cell receptor beta chains drawn from one sample of a study of shared clonotypes between healthy human individuals. Sequencing was performed with immunoSEQ multiplex PCR; in TCRdb, only in-frame clones are kept and a portion is missing. Counted here are around 2.1 million clones, 85% to 95% occurring once; the ten biggest clones make up about 1.5%. The sample consisted of naive CD8+ T cells from PBMCs. These receptors were taken from a young man in good health. Some clones in this sample may be carry-over from other donors' samples. CDR3s include the opening cysteine and the closing phenylalanine or tryptophan. D genes are given only for firm matches. Some rows mark clone size as missing; the rest say once, few, many or name a class of expanded clone.

TRBV10-3	NA	TRBJ1-4	15	NA	CAISESEGGGEKLFF	TGTGCCATCAGTGAGTCGGAGGGGGGCGGTGAAAAACTGTTTTTT
TRBV7-9	NA	TRBJ2-1	16	NA	CASSSPAASSYNEQFF	TGTGCCAGCAGCTCGCCGGCAGCGAGCTCCTACAATGAGCAGTTCTTC
TRBV27	NA	TRBJ1-2	14	TRBD1	CASSPGQINYGYTF	TGTGCCAGCAGTCCGGGACAGATTAACTATGGCTACACCTTC
TRBV28	NA	TRBJ2-7	14	NA	CASSPDLLAREQYF	TGTGCCAGCAGCCCTGACCTATTGGCGCGGGAGCAGTACTTC
TRBV10-3	NA	TRBJ1-1	14	NA	CAAYGGEGNTEAFF	TGTGCCGCATATGGCGGGGAGGGGAACACTGAAGCTTTCTTT
TRBV2	NA	TRBJ2-1	15	TRBD2	CASRFAASGPPGQFF	TGTGCCAGCAGATTTGCGGCTAGCGGGCCCCCGGGGCAGTTCTTC
TRBV7-2	NA	TRBJ2-2	13	NA	CASSLLENGELFF	TGTGCCAGCAGCTTATTGGAGAACGGGGAGCTGTTTTTT
TRBV6-1	NA	TRBJ2-7	13	TRBD1	CASRWTGDYEQYF	TGTGCCAGCAGGTGGACAGGGGACTACGAGCAGTACTTC
TRBV10-2	NA	TRBJ2-3	16	TRBD1	CASSEDDRASTDTQYF	TGCGCCAGCAGTGAGGATGACAGGGCTAGCACAGATACGCAGTATTTT
TRBV27	NA	TRBJ2-1	14	NA	CASSLRAVYNEQFF	TGTGCCAGCAGTTTAAGGGCAGTTTACAATGAGCAGTTCTTC
TRBV7-6	NA	TRBJ2-3	15	NA	CASSLSKGFTDTQYF	TGTGCCAGCAGCTTGTCTAAGGGTTTTACAGATACGCAGTATTTT
TRBV4-2	NA	TRBJ1-2	16	TRBD1	CASSQADRGTDYGYTF	TGTGCCAGCAGCCAGGCGGACAGGGGGACGGACTATGGCTACACCTTC
TRBV10-3	NA	TRBJ2-3	12	NA	CAIGDSTDTQYF	TGTGCCATCGGGGACAGCACAGATACGCAGTATTTT
TRBV18	NA	TRBJ2-1	15	NA	CASSLLTPSYNEQFF	TGTGCCAGCTCACTACTCACCCCATCCTACAATGAGCAGTTCTTC
TRBV5-1	NA	TRBJ2-7	15	NA	CASSSTGTGEREQYF	TGCGCCAGCAGCTCCACCGGGACGGGAGAGAGGGAGCAGTACTTC
TRBV30	NA	TRBJ1-2	14	NA	CAWSGHKTNYGYTF	TGTGCCTGGAGTGGACACAAAACTAACTATGGCTACACCTTC
TRBV7-9	NA	TRBJ2-1	12	NA	CASSSHSDEQFF	TGTGCCAGCAGCTCCCACTCGGATGAGCAGTTCTTC
TRBV5-1	NA	TRBJ1-4	16	NA	CASSLKPREREEKLFF	TGCGCCAGCAGCTTGAAGCCTCGGGAGAGAGAAGAAAAACTGTTTTTT
TRBV2	once	TRBJ2-7	14	NA	CASIVRDNSYEQYF	TGTGCCAGCATTGTCAGGGACAACTCCTACGAGCAGTACTTC
TRBV13	NA	TRBJ2-7	15	NA	CASSFFRDGDYEQYF	TGTGCCAGCAGCTTTTTCCGGGACGGAGACTACGAGCAGTACTTC
TRBV6-5	NA	TRBJ2-1	14	TRBD2	CASSLAGGPNEQFF	TGTGCCAGCAGCCTAGCGGGAGGGCCCAATGAGCAGTTCTTC
TRBV7-2	NA	TRBJ1-4	16	NA	CASSLGSGLRGEKLFF	TGTGCCAGCAGCTTAGGTTCAGGGTTGCGGGGAGAAAAACTGTTTTTT
TRBV6-4	once	TRBJ1-2	18	TRBD1	CASSPSGGDRGLSYGYTF	TGTGCCAGCAGTCCCTCAGGTGGGGACAGGGGGTTGTCCTATGGCTACACCTTC
TRBV4-1	NA	TRBJ2-7	13	NA	CASSQDGSYEQYF	TGCGCCAGCAGCCAAGATGGCAGCTACGAGCAGTACTTC
TRBV7-7	NA	TRBJ1-1	13	NA	CASSPIGESEAFF	TGTGCCAGCAGCCCAATTGGGGAGAGTGAAGCTTTCTTT
TRBV15	NA	TRBJ1-2	16	NA	CATSSSTGRIGYGYTF	TGTGCCACCAGCAGCTCCACAGGGAGGATTGGGTATGGCTACACCTTC
TRBV27	once	TRBJ2-7	17	TRBD2	CASSLSREGLKYYEQYF	TGTGCCAGCAGTTTGTCACGGGAGGGCCTCAAATACTACGAGCAGTACTTC
TRBV27	NA	TRBJ2-7	13	NA	CASSLGERYEQYF	TGTGCCAGCAGTTTGGGGGAAAGATACGAGCAGTACTTC
TRBV5-5	once	TRBJ2-2	17	TRBD1	CASSYRDRGINTGELFF	TGTGCCAGCAGTTACCGGGACAGGGGGATTAACACCGGGGAGCTGTTTTTT
TRBV2	NA	TRBJ2-2	15	NA	CASSGGTRNTGELFF	TGTGCCAGCAGTGGGGGGACAAGGAACACCGGGGAGCTGTTTTTT
TRBV5-1	NA	TRBJ2-7	18	TRBD2	CASSLLAGGILSTYEQYF	TGCGCCAGCAGCTTGCTAGCGGGAGGGATTCTCTCAACCTACGAGCAGTACTTC
TRBV9	NA	TRBJ2-7	15	NA	CASSVGPPPRDEQYF	TGTGCCAGCAGCGTGGGGCCTCCTCCTCGGGACGAGCAGTACTTC
TRBV19	NA	TRBJ1-1	15	NA	CASSIDPTGNTEAFF	TGTGCCAGTAGTATAGACCCGACAGGGAACACTGAAGCTTTCTTT
TRBV7-2	NA	TRBJ2-1	16	TRBD2	CASSLNPGLGGNEQFF	TGTGCCAGCAGCTTGAATCCGGGACTAGGTGGCAATGAGCAGTTCTTC
TRBV13	few	TRBJ2-7	13	NA	CASSLEGDKSQYF	TGTGCCAGCAGCTTAGAGGGGGACAAATCTCAGTACTTC